This T cell receptor beta chain is from a study of shared clonotypes between healthy human individuals (dated by TCRdb to 2019 to 2021). At the level of the whole study: Two women and three men aged 18 to 49 years were included in the cohort. For each donor, three plates each were used for CD4 naive and CD4 memory, two plates were used for CD8 naive, and one plate was used for CD8 memory. Blood TCR repertoires of about five healthy adults were deeply sequenced to estimate repertoire size and the extent of clonotype sharing between individuals. To increase sequencing depth and limit assay-specific biases, different laboratories used diverse techniques to prepare libraries and sequence TCR repertoires. Per donor, leukapheresis produced somewhere between about 0.94 and 9.5 billion PBMCs. The research as a whole found: The small number of donors limited the genetic and exposure-history diversity represented. Naive subsets generally had larger estimated clonotype richness than memory subsets. When a few donors were compared, the shared fraction of clonotypes was around 5% for naive CD4, roughly 3.3% for naive CD8, 2.3% for memory CD4, and roughly 0.4% for memory CD8. Based on pairwise subsampling, the degree of clonotype sharing among donors was expected to be affected by sequencing depth. Clonotypes shared by all four sorted-subset donors showed higher generation probabilities than non-shared clonotypes. Sampling was restricted to blood, and TCR repertoires in tissues likely differ from the TCR repertoires found in blood. Incomplete sequencing was indicated by rarefaction of sorted-subset datasets, despite the large sequencing depth.

Using the deep immunoSEQ assay, multiplex PCR amplified TCR CDR3 regions from genomic DNA. Extracted genomic DNA from each cell subset was spread evenly across all wells of several immunoSEQ 96-well plates, with each plate serving as a replicate. For sorted subsets, 150 to 200 ng genomic DNA, equal to tens of thousands of T cell genomes, was loaded into each replicate PCR. The purified libraries were quantified using a Qubit 3.0 fluorometer, sized with a Bioanalyzer 2100, and then quantified again using the KAPA Library Quantification kit. Every immunoSEQ 96-well plate was sequenced on a dedicated single-read 150-cycle Illumina NextSeq 550 flow cell. In the paper's pipeline: Because the immunoSEQ output held only junctional sequences and lacked quality scores, the filtering could not match the filtering applied to full-length reads. To assign V/J genes and CDR3, sequences were annotated using PyIR, a Python wrapper for IgBLAST v1.9, with IMGT germline references. Reads with weak V/J assignments (E-value above 1e-6), missing CDR3, stop codons, out-of-frame junctions, or ambiguous translated residues were removed. A V3J clonotype was defined by an identical inferred V gene, J gene, and CDR3 amino acid sequence. Percentage overlap between repertoires was computed as shared unique clonotypes divided by the size of the smaller repertoire. Richness of each repertoire was evaluated using RTK rarefaction, the Chao1 estimator, and Recon v2.1 estimates of unobserved clonotypes. Generation probabilities were computed with OLGA for all TCRbeta clonotypes obtained by the gDNA method from four donors. TCRdb's version of the immuneACCESS table is confined to in-frame rearrangements and falls short of the full clone set. An unresolved V gene accounts for under half of the shortfall where checked; the remainder is of unknown origin. The V and J calls and clone size are taken from that table; D and trimming were inferred from the DNA. For this sample the table gives a few million clones, of which approximately 90% were detected only once. The ten largest clones take up under 0.15% of the sample.

Measured from the cysteine to the phenylalanine, the CDR3 is 19 residues long. The only DNA kept is the CDR3, 57 bases in frame from the first base. The germline V gene encodes CDR1 MNHEY and CDR2 SMNVEV (reference sequence). The V end gives up 5 bases and the J end 3 bases, leaving 15 bases in the junction not matched to a gene. Worth noting for this clone: Its binding antigen is unknown. Per-nucleotide qualities are absent, and no much larger clonotype sits a single base away.

The donors were healthy, HIV-negative adults who had no recently reported acute infections or vaccinations. Every donor was a Caucasian adult residing in Nashville, Tennessee, USA. CD4+ T cells were enriched through magnetic negative selection, after which naive cells were positively selected on CD45RA and the remaining negative fraction served as the memory subset. Blood was collected by leukapheresis, and PBMCs were isolated by Ficoll-Histopaque density gradient centrifugation and then cryopreserved in liquid nitrogen vapor phase. Analytical flow cytometry was used to check the purity and quantity of every magnetically sorted T cell population. Genomic DNA was isolated from each sorted fraction and quantified by UV absorbance on a Nanodrop 2000c.

Sequencing used naive CD4+ T cells sorted from blood. This specimen's cell subset or site label, per the study, means: CD45RA+ positively selected. Recombination joined TRBV27 with TRBJ2-3, with 12 bases matching TRBD2. This TCR derives from a man between 18 and 35 years old in good health. The CDR3 region: CASSPLGARTSGGTDTQYF. The nucleotides are TGTGCCAGCAGTCCGCTAGGGGCCCGAACTAGCGGGGGGACAGATACGCAGTATTTT.